Given below is one T cell receptor beta chain in context. The data originate from a study of T cells in Graves' hyperthyroidism and ophthalmopathy. RNA transcripts were the template for amplifying TCR beta CDR3 regions. The study used the HTBI primer set for a first-round RT-PCR of the TCR CDR3. Each CDR3 protein gets one entry after TCRdb re-called the multiplex PCR reads with MiXCR. The sample records about 520,000 distinct CDR3 sequences, roughly 24% being singletons. Trimming shortened V by 0 bases and J by 5 bases, and 7 bases separated the two germline ends. Germline V lookup: CDR1 MNHNS, CDR2 SASEGT. CDR3 length: 13 amino acids.

The receptor comes from a woman in her 30s with Graves' ophthalmopathy. Sequenced input: blood. This rearrangement joins TRBV6-1 to TRBJ1-1; D is uncertain. CDR3 DNA: TGTGCCAGCAGTGAAGCCTTGACTACTGAAGCTTTCTTT. Translating it yields CASSEALTTEAFF.